This T cell receptor beta chain emerged from a study of vaccination and CD4 T cells after COVID-19. In TCRdb, the PCR reads were re-called with MiXCR into one record per CDR3 protein. The profile covers 15,000 to 20,000 distinct CDR3 sequences, with 60% appearing a single time and approximately 1.2% taken by the ten largest. Germline CDR1 DFQATT, CDR2 SNEGSKA (reference sequence). The CDR3 is made up of 16 amino acids. Germline trimming cut 5 bases from V and 7 bases from J; bases unmatched to any gene: 15. This clonotype appeared once. The V gene is TRBV20-1, the J gene TRBJ2-2; 8 nucleotides agree with TRBD1. This sequence originates from a human donor who had recovered from COVID-19. The material was CD4+ T cells from blood, obtained after SARS-CoV-2 vaccination. The CDR3, as DNA: TGCAGTGCTCGGGGACAGGTCGGTGGGAGGATCGGGGAGCTGTTTTTT. As protein: CSARGQVGGRIGELFF.